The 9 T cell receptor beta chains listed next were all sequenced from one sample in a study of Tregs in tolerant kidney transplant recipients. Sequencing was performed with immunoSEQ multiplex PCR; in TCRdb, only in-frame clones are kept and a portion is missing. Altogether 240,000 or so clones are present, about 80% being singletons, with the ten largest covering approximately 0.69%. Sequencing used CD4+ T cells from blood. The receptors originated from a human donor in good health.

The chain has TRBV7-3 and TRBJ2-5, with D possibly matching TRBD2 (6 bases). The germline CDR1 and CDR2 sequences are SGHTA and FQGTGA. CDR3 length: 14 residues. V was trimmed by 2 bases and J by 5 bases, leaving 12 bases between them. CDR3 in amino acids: CASSLAGRGETQYF. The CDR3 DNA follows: TGTGCCAGCAGCTTAGCGGGGAGAGGTGAGACCCAGTACTTC.

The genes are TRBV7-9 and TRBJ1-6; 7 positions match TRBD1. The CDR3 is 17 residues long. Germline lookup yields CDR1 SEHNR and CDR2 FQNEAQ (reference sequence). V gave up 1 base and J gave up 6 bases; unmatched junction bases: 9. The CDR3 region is CASSLGQGRGGNSPLHF. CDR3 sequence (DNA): TGTGCCAGCAGCTTAGGACAGGGTCGAGGCGGTAATTCACCCCTCCACTTT.

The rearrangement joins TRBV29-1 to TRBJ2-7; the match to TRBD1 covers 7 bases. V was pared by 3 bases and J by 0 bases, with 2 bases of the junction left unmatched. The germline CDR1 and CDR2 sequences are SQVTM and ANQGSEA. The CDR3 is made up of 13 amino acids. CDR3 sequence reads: CSVDAGGSYEQYF. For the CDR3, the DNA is TGCAGCGTTGACGCAGGGGGCTCCTACGAGCAGTACTTC.

In nucleotides, the CDR3 is TGCAGCGTTGGAGACAGGGTGTACAATGAGCAGTTCTTC. Amino acids: CSVGDRVYNEQFF. The V gene is TRBV29-1, the J gene TRBJ2-1; 7 positions agree with TRBD1. Germline V lookup: CDR1 SQVTM, CDR2 ANQGSEA. V trimming: 4 bases; J trimming: 4 bases; junction bases outside the gene matches: 4. CDR3 length: 13 residues.

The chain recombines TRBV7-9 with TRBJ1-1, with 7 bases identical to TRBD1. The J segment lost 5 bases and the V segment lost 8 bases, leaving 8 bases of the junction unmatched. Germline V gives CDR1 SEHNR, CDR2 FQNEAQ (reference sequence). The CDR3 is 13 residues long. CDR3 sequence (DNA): TGTGCCAGCCGGGCAGGGGGTCGGACTGAAGCTTTCTTT. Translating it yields CASRAGGRTEAFF.

The CDR3 reads CASSSKVSDQETQYF. The CDR3 DNA is TGCGCCAGCAGCTCCAAAGTCAGCGACCAAGAGACCCAGTACTTC. The rearrangement links TRBV5-1 to TRBJ2-5, with no clear D. The ends were cut back, 3 bases at V and 0 bases at J, with 12 bases in the middle. Germline assignment: CDR1 SGHRS and CDR2 YFSETQ. The CDR3 runs to 15 residues.

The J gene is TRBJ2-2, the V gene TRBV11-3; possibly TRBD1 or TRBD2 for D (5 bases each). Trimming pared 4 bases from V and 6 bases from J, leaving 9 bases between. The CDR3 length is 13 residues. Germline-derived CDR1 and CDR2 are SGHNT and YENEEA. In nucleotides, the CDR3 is TGTGCCAGCAGCTCCCGGGACCCCGGGGAGCTGTTTTTT. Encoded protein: CASSSRDPGELFF.

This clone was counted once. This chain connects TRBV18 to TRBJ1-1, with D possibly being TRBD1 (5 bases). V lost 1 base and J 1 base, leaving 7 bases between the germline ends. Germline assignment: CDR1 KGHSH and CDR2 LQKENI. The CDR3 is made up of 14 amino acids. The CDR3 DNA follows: TGTGCCAGCTCACCACAGGGGACGAACACTGAAGCTTTCTTT. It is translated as CASSPQGTNTEAFF.

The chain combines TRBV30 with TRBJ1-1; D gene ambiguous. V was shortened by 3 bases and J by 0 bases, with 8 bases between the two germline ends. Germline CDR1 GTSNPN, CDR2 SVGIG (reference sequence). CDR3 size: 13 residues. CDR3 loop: CAWSDGMNTEAFF. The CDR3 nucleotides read TGTGCCTGGAGCGACGGCATGAACACTGAAGCTTTCTTT.